This TCR beta chain was recorded in a study of cytomegalovirus exposure and HLA in healthy donors. Across the whole study: Clustering assigned about 76% of the roughly 420 genotyped donors to the Caucasian-associated ancestry cluster. Study-wide findings and caveats: Available immune exposure information was restricted to CMV serostatus only. Association of a missense DCLRE1C variant with TCR beta V- and J-gene trimming was reported in a later analysis.

Concerning this clone itself: Its antigen is not known.

CDR3 length: 16 amino acids. Germline loops: CDR1 SNHLY, CDR2 FYNNEI. The V and J ends lost 4 bases and 5 bases, in that order; junction bases with no gene match: 11. Primers included in the PCR were 60 Vbeta and 13 Jbeta primers. Sequencing was performed with immunoSEQ multiplex PCR; in TCRdb, only in-frame clones are kept and a portion is missing. The top ten hold about 1.5% of the sample, which has 95,000 to 150,000 clones, approximately 65% seen once. The rearrangement links TRBV2 to TRBJ2-7; TRBD1 matches at 10 bases. The TCR originated in a man aged 18 to 35 in good health and CMV-seronegative. Material for sequencing was PBMCs. Here the CDR3 DNA reads TGTGCCAGCAGTGCAGGATGGACAGGGGGGAGGGACGAGCAGTACTTC. Its translation: CASSAGWTGGRDEQYF.